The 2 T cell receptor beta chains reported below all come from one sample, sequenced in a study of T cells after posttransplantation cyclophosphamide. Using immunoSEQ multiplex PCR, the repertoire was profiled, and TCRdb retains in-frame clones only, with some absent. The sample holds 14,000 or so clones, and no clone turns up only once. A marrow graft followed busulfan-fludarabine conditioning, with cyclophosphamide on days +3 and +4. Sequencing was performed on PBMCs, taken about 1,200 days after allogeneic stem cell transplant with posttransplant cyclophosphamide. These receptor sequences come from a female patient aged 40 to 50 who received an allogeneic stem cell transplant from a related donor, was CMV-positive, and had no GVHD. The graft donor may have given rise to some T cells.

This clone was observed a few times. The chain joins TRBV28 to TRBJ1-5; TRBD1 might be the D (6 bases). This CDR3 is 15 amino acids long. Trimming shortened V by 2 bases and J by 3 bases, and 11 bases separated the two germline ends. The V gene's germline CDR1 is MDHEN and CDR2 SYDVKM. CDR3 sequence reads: CASSLPPGVNQPQHF. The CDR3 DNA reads TGTGCCAGCAGTTTACCGCCAGGGGTCAATCAGCCCCAGCATTTT.

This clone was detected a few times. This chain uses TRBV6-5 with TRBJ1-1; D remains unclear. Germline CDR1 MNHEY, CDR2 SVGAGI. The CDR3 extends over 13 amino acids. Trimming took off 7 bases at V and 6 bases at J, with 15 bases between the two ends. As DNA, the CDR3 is TGTGCCAGCACTGAAGGAGGTGGAGCTGAAGCTTTCTTT. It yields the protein CASTEGGGAEAFF.